This TCR beta chain derives from a study of cytomegalovirus exposure and HLA in healthy donors. Remarks on this clone: Its antigen is still unknown.

Study-wide findings and caveats: While the bulk of TCR sequences proved rare, some public TCRs turned up in many donors.

With 0 bases removed from V and 6 bases from J, the gap between germline ends came to 9 bases. The germline gives CDR1 MGHRA, CDR2 YSYEKL. This CDR3 has 14 amino acids. Method: immunoSEQ multiplex PCR; TCRdb's copy keeps in-frame clones and lacks some. The sample consists of around 250,000 clones, 90% of them appearing once. An approximately 120-subject validation cohort, separate from the approximately 690-subject first cohort, supplied the donors. This chain uses TRBV4-1 with TRBJ2-1; D is unresolved. This TCR came from a woman aged 18-35 years in good health and CMV-seronegative. Sequenced: PBMCs. CDR3 protein: CASSQERMANEQFF. CDR3 nucleotides: TGCGCCAGCAGCCAAGAAAGAATGGCCAATGAGCAGTTCTTC.